In this sample, the clone carrying this TCR beta chain is medium-sized (0.01 to 0.1%). TCRdb reanalysed the PCR reads using MiXCR and keeps one entry per CDR3 protein. The data contain some 9,800 distinct CDR3 sequences, about a quarter of them singletons. Per germline, CDR1 MNHNS and CDR2 SASEGT. CDR3 length equals 14 residues. After removal of 7 bases from V and 7 bases from J, the junction contained 5 bases not matched to a gene. The sample belongs to a study of immune characterization of retroperitoneal liposarcoma. The rearrangement uses TRBV6-1 and TRBJ1-6, with 9 nucleotides matching TRBD1. The TCR comes from a female donor with retroperitoneal liposarcoma. The sequenced sample consisted of tumor tissue. CDR3 region: CASNRGQSNSPLHF. CDR3 DNA: TGTGCCAGCAACAGGGGGCAATCCAATTCACCCCTCCACTTT.